This T cell receptor (beta chain) was sequenced during a study of blood T cell repertoires in COVID-19. From germline, CDR1 is SGHTA and CDR2 FQGNSA. The CDR3 contains 14 residues. Between the trimmed V and J ends, which lost 4 bases and 2 bases, there was a span of 12 bases. Some clones are missing from TCRdb's copy, which holds only in-frame ones; the method was immunoSEQ multiplex PCR. The sample carries over 350,000 clones, roughly 90% recorded once. Material: peripheral blood. The chain combines TRBV7-2 with TRBJ2-7; weak D call: TRBD1 (5 bases). The TCR sequence derives from a woman in her twenties or thirties with acute or convalescent COVID-19. CDR3 protein: CASSSTQGPYEQYF. CDR3 DNA: TGTGCCAGCAGCTCCACCCAGGGCCCCTACGAGCAGTACTTC.